The clone carrying this TCR beta chain was counted a single time. Its target is not known. The data derive from a study of T cell responses to AZD1222 COVID-19 vaccine. Findings and caveats of the study: Recipients of two AZD1222 doses showed rising Spike-specific TCR breadth and depth.

The assay was immunoSEQ multiplex PCR, and TCRdb's table has in-frame clones only and misses some. Of approximately 120,000 clones in the sample, approximately 92% were seen once. J was trimmed by 2 bases and V by 0 bases; bases with no gene match: 4. Germline V gene lookup returns CDR1 LGHDT and CDR2 YNNKEL (reference sequence). The CDR3 is 16 amino acids. The sequences come from peripheral blood, collected on day 0 of AZD1222 vaccination. The receptor was derived from an adult in good health. J is TRBJ2-3 and V is TRBV3-1 (or the pseudogene TRBV3-2); 8 positions agree with TRBD1. In DNA, the CDR3 is TGTGCCAGCAGCCAAGATCTACAGGGGGTCACAGATACGCAGTATTTT. Amino acid sequence: CASSQDLQGVTDTQYF.